This entry lists 19 T cell receptor beta chains sequenced from one sample in a study of HIV-infected patients and healthy controls. TCRdb used MiXCR to reprocess the 5' RACE reads, holding one entry per CDR3 protein. The data show around 18,000 distinct CDR3 sequences, 16% seen once. Material: CD8+ T cells from blood. All receptors come from a human donor in good health.

This clonotype has a count of ten or more. This chain uses TRBV28 with TRBJ2-5, with D hard to call. V lost 6 bases, J lost 3 bases, and 14 bases lay in between. The CDR3 is made up of 14 amino acids. Germline lookup yields CDR1 MDHEN and CDR2 SYDVKM. CDR3 protein: CASRPHNPKETQYF. The CDR3 nucleotides are TGTGCCAGCAGACCACACAATCCTAAAGAGACCCAGTACTTC.

The sample holds many counts of this clonotype. The genes are TRBV19 and TRBJ1-4; D uncertain. Germline CDR1 reads LNHDA; CDR2 reads SQIVND (reference sequence). This CDR3 region has 15 residues. V was clipped by 6 bases and J by 4 bases, with 15 bases between them. The CDR3 nucleotides are TGTGCCAGTAGACCGGATGGAAGGAGTAATGAAAAACTGTTTTTT. Encoded protein: CASRPDGRSNEKLFF.

In this sample, this clonotype turned up many times. This chain connects TRBV24-1 to TRBJ1-5; no reliable D call. The germline CDR1 and CDR2 sequences are KGHDR and SFDVKD. The length of the CDR3 is 13 residues. The germline V and J ends were trimmed by 6 bases and 5 bases, with 10 bases remaining between them. The CDR3 loop reads CATSSAGDQPQHF. For the CDR3, the DNA is TGTGCCACCAGTTCTGCCGGGGATCAGCCCCAGCATTTT.

This clonotype was seen at least ten times. The chain has TRBV20-1 and TRBJ2-1; D is possibly TRBD2 (7 bases). The CDR3 totals 13 residues. V was cut by 7 bases and J by 6 bases, with 16 bases left in between. The germline gives CDR1 DFQATT, CDR2 SNEGSKA (reference sequence). The CDR3 spells CSVKRGGPNEQFF. CDR3 in DNA: TGCAGTGTTAAAAGGGGGGGCCCCAATGAGCAGTTCTTC.

This clonotype was recorded many times. The rearrangement links TRBV28 to TRBJ1-4; TRBD1 matches at 8 bases. Trimming at V came to 6 bases and at J to 5 bases, leaving 8 bases not matched to a gene. The CDR3 covers 15 residues. The germline CDR1 and CDR2 sequences are MDHEN and SYDVKM. The CDR3 is CASRRTGGPNEKLFF. CDR3 in DNA: TGTGCCAGCAGACGCACAGGGGGACCGAATGAAAAACTGTTTTTT.

This clonotype appeared many times. This chain uses TRBV4-2 with TRBJ2-1, with TRBD2 matching 8 bases. The germline V gene encodes CDR1 LGHNA and CDR2 YNFKEQ. The CDR3 loop spans 16 amino acids. With 2 bases clipped from V and 3 bases from J, the junction kept 6 bases outside the gene matches. CDR3 DNA: TGTGCCAGCAGCCAAAAGGGACTAGGGGACTACAATGAGCAGTTCTTC. The encoded protein is CASSQKGLGDYNEQFF.

This clonotype was found a few times. The chain employs TRBV7-9 and TRBJ2-5; 7 bases line up with TRBD2. The CDR3 covers 12 residues. The germline V gene has CDR1 SEHNR and CDR2 FQNEAQ (reference sequence). CDR3: CASGLAEETQYF. The CDR3 DNA reads TGTGCTAGCGGGCTAGCCGAGGAGACCCAGTACTTC.

This clonotype was observed many times. The chain employs TRBV6-2 or TRBV6-3 and TRBJ2-3; D ambiguous. Germline loops: CDR1 MNHEY, CDR2 SVGEGT. This CDR3 has 14 amino acids. V was clipped by 1 base and J by 4 bases, with 9 bases between them. The CDR3: CASSYFGPADTQYF. The CDR3 nucleotides are TGTGCCAGCAGTTACTTCGGGCCCGCAGATACGCAGTATTTT.

This clonotype was detected only a few times. The rearrangement joins TRBV12-3 or TRBV12-4 to TRBJ2-2; D is unclear. CDR3 size: 11 residues. Trimming removed 6 bases from V and 5 bases from J, with 4 bases in between. For the CDR3, the DNA is TGTGCCAGCAGGGAGACCGGGGAGCTGTTTTTT. It codes for CASRETGELFF.

This clonotype was picked up a small number of times. The V and J genes are TRBV19 and TRBJ1-1, with D possibly being TRBD1 (6 bases). Trimming took off 7 bases at V and 6 bases at J, with 9 bases between the two ends. This CDR3 has 11 amino acids. CDR1 and CDR2 (germline): LNHDA, SQIVND (reference sequence). CDR3 sequence reads: CASIKGAEAFF. CDR3 nucleotides: TGTGCCAGTATTAAGGGGGCTGAAGCTTTCTTT. Full variable domain (outside the CDR3, taken from reference TRBV19 and TRBJ1-1): DGGITQSPKYLFRKEGQNVTLSCEQNLNHDAMYWYRQDPGQGLRLIYYSQIVNDFQKGDIAEGYSVSREKKESFPLTVTSAQKNPTAFYLCASIKGAEAFFGQGTRLTVV.

This clonotype was counted between two and nine times. This chain connects TRBV27 to TRBJ2-3; D call uncertain. Trimming took 5 bases from V and 2 from J, leaving 11 bases between them. The CDR3 runs to 14 residues. Germline CDR1 MNHEY, CDR2 SMNVEV (reference sequence). CDR3 sequence (DNA): TGTGCCAGCAGTCTAGGACCGATCACAGATACGCAGTATTTT. Translating gives CASSLGPITDTQYF.

This clonotype was recorded a few times. This rearrangement joins TRBV20-1 to TRBJ2-1; possibly TRBD1 for D (6 bases). This CDR3 is built from 15 residues. V was pared by 0 bases and J by 2 bases, with 11 bases between. Germline loops: CDR1 DFQATT, CDR2 SNEGSKA (reference sequence). CDR3 sequence reads: CSARDGQKAYNEQFF. DNA for the CDR3: TGCAGTGCTAGAGATGGACAGAAGGCCTACAATGAGCAGTTCTTC.

There are a few counts of this clonotype. The chain is built from TRBV29-1 and TRBJ2-3; D is undetermined. This CDR3 spans 11 amino acids. Germline V gene lookup returns CDR1 SQVTM and CDR2 ANQGSEA. The V and J ends lost 7 bases and 9 bases respectively, with 14 bases between them. Here the CDR3 reads CSGSGFLTQYF. The CDR3 DNA sequence: TGCAGCGGGTCAGGTTTTCTCACGCAGTATTTT.

This clonotype was recorded at least ten times. The chain joins TRBV7-9 to TRBJ2-7; perhaps TRBD1 as D (6 bases). The ends were cut back, 6 bases at V and 2 bases at J, with 11 bases in the middle. Germline CDR1 reads SEHNR; CDR2 reads FQNEAQ (reference sequence). This CDR3 is built from 13 residues. CDR3: CASSPGQPYEQYF. The CDR3 bases are TGTGCCAGCAGTCCAGGACAGCCCTACGAGCAGTACTTC.

This clonotype was counted many times. The genes are TRBV19 and TRBJ2-1; D gene unclear. The CDR3 length is 15 residues. Trimming removed 5 bases at V and 0 bases at J, with 11 bases between. Germline V gene sequence: CDR1 LNHDA, CDR2 SQIVND (reference sequence). The CDR3 loop reads CASSELVSSYNEQFF. The CDR3 DNA is TGTGCCAGTAGTGAGTTGGTAAGCTCCTACAATGAGCAGTTCTTC.

This clonotype was found many times. The chain recombines TRBV12-3 or TRBV12-4 with TRBJ2-5; no firm D call. The CDR3 spans 14 residues. The V and J ends lost 7 bases and 5 bases respectively, with 17 bases between them. The CDR3 nucleotides read TGTGCCAGCAACCTACCCGGGTTGGCTGAGACCCAGTACTTC. Its translation is CASNLPGLAETQYF.

This clonotype was picked up a small number of times. Written as DNA, the CDR3 is TGTGCCAGCAGTGAAGCGTCACTAGCGGGGCGTGAGCAGTTCTTC. As protein: CASSEASLAGREQFF. This rearrangement joins TRBV2 to TRBJ2-1; 10 bases are shared with TRBD2. Trimming cost V 0 bases and J 9 bases; bases outside gene matches: 5. Germline-derived CDR1 and CDR2 are SNHLY and FYNNEI. This CDR3 is built from 15 residues.

Many counts were recorded for this clonotype. This chain's CDR3 is CASSQERFSEAFF. CDR3 sequence (DNA): TGCGCCAGCAGCCAAGAGCGTTTCTCTGAAGCTTTCTTT. The chain combines TRBV4-3 with TRBJ1-1; no firm D call. V lost 0 bases and J 6 bases, leaving 8 bases between the germline ends. Germline CDR1 is LGHNA and CDR2 is YSLEER. The CDR3 is 13 amino acids.

The chain links TRBV20-1 to TRBJ1-6; no definite D call. The length of the CDR3 is 10 residues. The V gene's germline CDR1 is DFQATT and CDR2 SNEGSKA (reference sequence). Trimming left V 4 bases short and J 8 bases short, with 3 bases between. The CDR3 DNA is TGCAGTGCTACAGATTCACCCCTCCACTTT. As protein: CSATDSPLHF.